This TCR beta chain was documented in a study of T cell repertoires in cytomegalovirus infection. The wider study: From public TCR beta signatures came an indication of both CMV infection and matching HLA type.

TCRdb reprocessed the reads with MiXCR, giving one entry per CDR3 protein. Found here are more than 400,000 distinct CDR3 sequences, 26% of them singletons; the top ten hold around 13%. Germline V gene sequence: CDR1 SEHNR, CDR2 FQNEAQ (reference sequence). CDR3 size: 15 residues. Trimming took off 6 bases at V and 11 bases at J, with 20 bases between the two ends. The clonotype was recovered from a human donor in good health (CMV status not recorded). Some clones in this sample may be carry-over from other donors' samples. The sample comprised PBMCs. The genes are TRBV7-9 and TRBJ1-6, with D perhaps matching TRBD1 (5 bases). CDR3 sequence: CASRGPDKGVAPLHF. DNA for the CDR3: TGTGCCAGCAGGGGGCCGGACAAGGGAGTTGCACCCCTCCACTTT.